A selection of T cell receptor beta chains follows, all from one sample in a study of blood T cell repertoires in COVID-19. The assay was immunoSEQ multiplex PCR, and TCRdb's table has in-frame clones only and misses some. The data show about 160,000 clones, 70% to 90% seen once. The sequencing sample was made of peripheral blood. All receptors come from a woman aged 45-65 years with COVID-19, enrolled during active disease. Both conserved end residues are part of each CDR3. Fields, in order: V gene, J gene, CDR3 protein.

TRBV10-1	TRBJ2-2	CASSPSSGGATGELFF
TRBV7-3	TRBJ2-1	CASSAASGGAYNEQFF
TRBV27	TRBJ2-7	CASSSPGLGVYEQYF
TRBV2	TRBJ2-6	CASSVMDSFWANVLTF
TRBV4-2	TRBJ2-7	CASSQDSGFYEQYF
TRBV9	TRBJ2-2	CASSPRLAGGRTGELFF
TRBV19	TRBJ2-3	CASSIAQGEDTQYF
TRBV30	TRBJ2-2	CAWTRGPGELFF
TRBV5-1	TRBJ2-3	CASSFSGGKSTDTQYF
TRBV25-1	TRBJ2-5	CASKGAQETQYF
TRBV6-5	TRBJ1-1	CASTFGSGITTEAFF